The rows below give T cell receptor beta chains drawn from one sample of a study of vaccination and CD4 T cells after COVID-19. TCRdb passed the PCR reads through MiXCR, listing each CDR3 protein once. Of about 17,000 distinct CDR3 sequences in the sample, approximately 50% were seen once. What these receptors recognize is not known. Material for sequencing was CD4+ T cells from blood, cultured in vitro. These receptors were obtained from a human donor who had recovered from COVID-19. Each CDR3 is given with its conserved first and last residue. D genes are given only for firm matches. Some rows have no size entry. The others give once, few or many, or a class for an expanded clone.

d_gene | j_gene | abundance | v_gene | CDR3nt | CDR3aa
TRBD2 | TRBJ2-5 | NA | TRBV24-1 | TGTGCCACCAGGGATAGGGGCGGGGGGACCCAGTACTTC | CATRDRGGGTQYF
TRBD1 | TRBJ1-1 | NA | TRBV19 | TGTGCCAGCGCGTGGACAGGGGGACCTGAAGCTTTCTTT | CASAWTGGPEAFF
NA | TRBJ1-1 | NA | TRBV25-1 | TGTGCCAGCACCCCTGGGGGGTCGGCCACTGAAGCTTTCTTT | CASTPGGSATEAFF
NA | TRBJ1-3 | NA | TRBV12-3/TRBV12-4 | TGTGCCAGCAGCGCGACAGAGTCCGGAAACACCATATATTTT | CASSATESGNTIYF
NA | TRBJ2-7 | NA | TRBV7-9 | TGTGCCAGCAGCTTGGGGGGCTCCAGCTCCTACGAGCAGTACTTC | CASSLGGSSSYEQYF
TRBD1 | TRBJ2-7 | NA | TRBV18 | TGTGCCAGCTCACGGGACAGGGGGTCGTTCTACGAGCAGTACTTC | CASSRDRGSFYEQYF
NA | TRBJ1-5 | NA | TRBV20-1 | TGCAGTGCTAGGACCCCCCTTCAAGATCAGCCCCAGCATTTT | CSARTPLQDQPQHF
NA | TRBJ1-1 | medium-sized | TRBV6-1 | TGTGCCAGCAGGGCGGAACAGGGTCAAATCTTCATGAACACTGAAGCTTTCTTT | CASRAEQGQIFMNTEAFF
TRBD1 | TRBJ1-6 | NA | TRBV11-3 | TGTGCCAGCAGCCCGACCCAGGGGGGGAAAAGCTCCTATAATTCACCCCTCCACTTT | CASSPTQGGKSSYNSPLHF
NA | TRBJ1-3 | NA | TRBV30 | TGTGCCTTTGCTCCAGGGGATAGCTCTGGAAACACCATATATTTT | CAFAPGDSSGNTIYF
NA | TRBJ2-5 | NA | TRBV6-5 | TGTGCCAGCAGTTATACGGGGGGGACAGGGCAAGAGACCCAGTACTTC | CASSYTGGTGQETQYF
NA | TRBJ2-7 | NA | TRBV10-2 | TGCGCCAGCCATGCTAGCTCCTACGAGCAGTACTTC | CASHASSYEQYF
TRBD2 | TRBJ2-5 | few | TRBV27 | TGTGCCAGCAGACTAGCGGGAGAGGTGACCCAGTACTTC | CASRLAGEVTQYF
NA | TRBJ1-1 | few | TRBV7-2 | TGTGCCAGCAGCTTAAATCCCATTGGACAGTTGAACACTGAAGCTTTCTTT | CASSLNPIGQLNTEAFF
TRBD1 | TRBJ2-2 | NA | TRBV7-8 | TGTGCCAGCAGCCGGACAGGGGGCATCACCGGGGAGCTGTTTTTT | CASSRTGGITGELFF
TRBD1 | TRBJ2-5 | NA | TRBV11-2 | TGTGCCAGCAGCTTCGGACAGGGGGCATCAGAGACCCAGTACTTC | CASSFGQGASETQYF
NA | TRBJ2-7 | NA | TRBV21-1 | TGTGCCAGCAGCCCCAGGAGGGGGGGGTACTACGAGCAGTACTTC | CASSPRRGGYYEQYF
TRBD1 | TRBJ2-1 | NA | TRBV6-1 | TGTGCCAGCAGTCGACAGGGGAATTACAATGAGCAGTTCTTC | CASSRQGNYNEQFF
NA | TRBJ1-2 | medium-sized | TRBV6-1 | TGTGCCAGCGCCGGACAAGTTGATGGCTACACCTTC | CASAGQVDGYTF
NA | TRBJ2-3 | NA | TRBV7-6 | TGTGCCAGCAGCTTAGCGGTTACCAGCACAGATACGCAGTATTTT | CASSLAVTSTDTQYF
TRBD2 | TRBJ2-4 | NA | TRBV12-3/TRBV12-4 | TGTGCCAGCAGTCTGGGACTAGCGGGAGGGCCGGCCAAAAACATTCAGTACTTC | CASSLGLAGGPAKNIQYF
NA | TRBJ1-2 | few | TRBV28 | TGTGCCAGCAGTTTACAGGGTTCATACTATGGCTACACCTTC | CASSLQGSYYGYTF